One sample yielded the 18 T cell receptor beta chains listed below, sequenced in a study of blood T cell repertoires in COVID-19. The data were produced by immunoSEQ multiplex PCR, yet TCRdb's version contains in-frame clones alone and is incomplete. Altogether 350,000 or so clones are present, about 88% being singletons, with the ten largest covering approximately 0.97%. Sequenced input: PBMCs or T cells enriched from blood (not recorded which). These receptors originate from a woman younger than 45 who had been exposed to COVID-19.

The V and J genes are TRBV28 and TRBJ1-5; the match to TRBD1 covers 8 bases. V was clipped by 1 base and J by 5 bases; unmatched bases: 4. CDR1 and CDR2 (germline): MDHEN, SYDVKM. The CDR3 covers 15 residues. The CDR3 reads CASSLLDRDYQPQHF. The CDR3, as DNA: TGTGCCAGCAGTTTATTGGACAGGGACTATCAGCCCCAGCATTTT.

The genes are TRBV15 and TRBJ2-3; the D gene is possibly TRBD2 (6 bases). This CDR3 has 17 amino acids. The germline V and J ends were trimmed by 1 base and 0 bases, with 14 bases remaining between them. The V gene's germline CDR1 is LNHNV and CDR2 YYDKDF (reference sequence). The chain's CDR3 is CATSRALGGTSTDTQYF. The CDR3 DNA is TGTGCCACCAGCAGAGCTCTAGGAGGGACTAGCACAGATACGCAGTATTTT. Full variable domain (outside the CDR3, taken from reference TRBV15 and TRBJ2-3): DAMVIQNPRYQVTQFGKPVTLSCSQTLNHNVMYWYQQKSSQAPKLLFHYYDKDFNNEADTPDNFQSRRPNTSFCFLDIRSPGLGDTAMYLCATSRALGGTSTDTQYFGPGTRLTVL.

In DNA form, the CDR3 reads TGTGCCAGCAGCGTAGACCCAGCAGGGGGCACAGATACGCAGTATTTT. It translates to CASSVDPAGGTDTQYF. This chain links TRBV9 with TRBJ2-3; maybe TRBD1 (6 bases). This CDR3 is built from 16 residues. Germline loops: CDR1 SGDLS, CDR2 YYNGEE. The ends were cut back, 0 bases at V and 1 base at J, with 12 bases in the middle.

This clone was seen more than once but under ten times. CDR3 amino acids: CASSITARLAGGITGELFF. In nucleotides, the CDR3 is TGTGCCAGTAGTATAACGGCCAGACTAGCGGGAGGAATCACCGGGGAGCTGTTTTTT. The chain couples TRBV19 to TRBJ2-2; 13 nucleotides line up with TRBD2. Germline values: CDR1 LNHDA, CDR2 SQIVND (reference sequence). The CDR3 is 19 amino acids. V lost 2 bases to trimming and J lost 4 bases; unmatched junction nucleotides: 10.

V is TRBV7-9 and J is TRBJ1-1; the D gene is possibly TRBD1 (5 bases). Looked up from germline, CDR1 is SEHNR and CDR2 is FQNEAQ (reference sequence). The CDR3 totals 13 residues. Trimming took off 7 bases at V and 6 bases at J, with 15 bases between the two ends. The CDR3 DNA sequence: TGTGCCAGCACCCGGGGGGGGTACCCTGAAGCTTTCTTT. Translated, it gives CASTRGGYPEAFF.

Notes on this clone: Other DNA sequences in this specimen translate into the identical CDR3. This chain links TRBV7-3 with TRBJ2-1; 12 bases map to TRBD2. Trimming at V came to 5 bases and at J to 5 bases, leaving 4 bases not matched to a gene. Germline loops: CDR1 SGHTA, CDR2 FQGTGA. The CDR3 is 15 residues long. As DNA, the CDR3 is TGTGCCAGCAGCCCAGGACTAGCGGGAAACAATGAGCAGTTCTTC. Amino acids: CASSPGLAGNNEQFF. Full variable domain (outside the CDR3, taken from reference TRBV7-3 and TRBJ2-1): GAGVSQTPSNKVTEKGKYVELRCDPISGHTALYWYRQSLGQGPEFLIYFQGTGAADDSGLPNDRFFAVRPEGSVSTLKIQRTERGDSAVYLCASSPGLAGNNEQFFGPGTRLTVL.

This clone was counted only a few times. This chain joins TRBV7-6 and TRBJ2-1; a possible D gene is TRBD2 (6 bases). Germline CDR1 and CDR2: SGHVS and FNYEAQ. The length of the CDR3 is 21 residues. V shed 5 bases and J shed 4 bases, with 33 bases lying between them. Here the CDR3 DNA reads TGTGCCAGCAGCCAGGAGAGGGCGGGAAGAGCGTTTCTACCCGGTTACAATGAGCAGTTCTTC. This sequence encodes CASSQERAGRAFLPGYNEQFF.

CDR3 region: CATSERRYGGSYNEQFF. The CDR3 nucleotides are TGTGCCACCAGTGAGAGACGGTACGGGGGTTCCTACAATGAGCAGTTCTTC. The chain couples TRBV24-1 to TRBJ2-1; a possible D gene is TRBD2 (6 bases). The V and J ends lost 4 bases and 1 base respectively, with 16 bases between them. Per the germline V gene, CDR1 is KGHDR and CDR2 is SFDVKD. CDR3 size: 17 residues.

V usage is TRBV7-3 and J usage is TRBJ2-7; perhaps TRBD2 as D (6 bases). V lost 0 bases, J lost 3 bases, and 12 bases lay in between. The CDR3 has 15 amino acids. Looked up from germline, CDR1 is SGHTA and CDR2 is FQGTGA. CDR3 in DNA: TGTGCCAGCAGCTTAACCGGGTCGGGGGACTACGAGCAGTACTTC. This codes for CASSLTGSGDYEQYF.

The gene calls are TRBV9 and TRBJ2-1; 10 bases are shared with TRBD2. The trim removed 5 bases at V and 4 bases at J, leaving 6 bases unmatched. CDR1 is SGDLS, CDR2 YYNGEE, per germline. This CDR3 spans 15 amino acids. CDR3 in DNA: TGTGCCAGCAGGGTCGGGACTAGCGTATACAATGAGCAGTTCTTC. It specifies CASRVGTSVYNEQFF.

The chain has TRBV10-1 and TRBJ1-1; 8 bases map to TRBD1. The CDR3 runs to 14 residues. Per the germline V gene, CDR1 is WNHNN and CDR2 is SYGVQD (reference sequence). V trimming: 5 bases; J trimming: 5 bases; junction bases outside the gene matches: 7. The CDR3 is CASSQGAGGTEAFF. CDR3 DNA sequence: TGCGCCAGCAGTCAGGGGGCCGGGGGTACTGAAGCTTTCTTT.

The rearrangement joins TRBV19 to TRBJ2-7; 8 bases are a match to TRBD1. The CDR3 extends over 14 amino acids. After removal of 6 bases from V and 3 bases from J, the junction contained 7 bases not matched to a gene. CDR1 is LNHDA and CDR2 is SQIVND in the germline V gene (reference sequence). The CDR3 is CASSPRQGNYEQYF. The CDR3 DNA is TGTGCCAGTAGCCCCCGACAGGGGAACTACGAGCAGTACTTC.

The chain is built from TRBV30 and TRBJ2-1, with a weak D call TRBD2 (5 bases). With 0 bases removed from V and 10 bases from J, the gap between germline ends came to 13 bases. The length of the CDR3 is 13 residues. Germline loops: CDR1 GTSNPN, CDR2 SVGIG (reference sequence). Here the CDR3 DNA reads TGTGCCTGGAGTGTCTCCGGGGTCGACGAGCAGTTCTTC. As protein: CAWSVSGVDEQFF.

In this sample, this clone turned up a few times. The CDR3 bases are TGTGCCAGCAGCCTCAGGGGCAATCAGCCCCAGCATTTT. It encodes CASSLRGNQPQHF. V is TRBV3-1 (or the pseudogene TRBV3-2) and J is TRBJ1-5; weak D call: TRBD1 (5 bases). Per germline, CDR1 LGHDT and CDR2 YNNKEL (reference sequence). CDR3 length equals 13 residues. V lost 4 bases, J lost 2 bases, and 6 bases lay in between.

CDR3 bases: TGTGCCAGCAGCTTAGGGGAGGGCAATTCACCCCTCCACTTT. It codes for CASSLGEGNSPLHF. J is TRBJ1-6 and V is TRBV7-6; D gene ambiguous. Per the germline V gene, CDR1 is SGHVS and CDR2 is FNYEAQ. There are 14 residues in the CDR3. V was trimmed by 1 base and J by 7 bases, leaving 8 bases between them.

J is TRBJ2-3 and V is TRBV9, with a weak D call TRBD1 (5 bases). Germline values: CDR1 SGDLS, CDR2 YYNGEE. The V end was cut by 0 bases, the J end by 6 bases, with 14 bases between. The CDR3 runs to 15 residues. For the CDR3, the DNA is TGTGCCAGCAGCGTAGGAATGGCAGGGATGGATACGCAGTATTTT. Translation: CASSVGMAGMDTQYF. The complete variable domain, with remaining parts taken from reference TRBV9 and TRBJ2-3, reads DSGVTQTPKHLITATGQRVTLRCSPRSGDLSVYWYQQSLDQGLQFLIQYYNGEERAKGNILERFSAQQFPDLHSELNLSSLELGDSALYFCASSVGMAGMDTQYFGPGTRLTVL.

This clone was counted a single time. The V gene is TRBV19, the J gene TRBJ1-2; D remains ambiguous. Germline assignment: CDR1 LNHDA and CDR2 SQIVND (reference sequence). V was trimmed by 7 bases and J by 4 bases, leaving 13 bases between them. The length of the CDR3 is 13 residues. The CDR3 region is CASKRTTGYGYTF. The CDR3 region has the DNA TGTGCCAGTAAGCGGACCACCGGCTATGGCTACACCTTC.

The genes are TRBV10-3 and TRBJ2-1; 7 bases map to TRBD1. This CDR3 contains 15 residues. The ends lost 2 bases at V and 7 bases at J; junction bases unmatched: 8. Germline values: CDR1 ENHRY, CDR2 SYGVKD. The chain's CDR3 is CAISEDRAIVNEQFF. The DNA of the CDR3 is TGTGCCATCAGTGAGGACAGGGCCATTGTGAATGAGCAGTTCTTC.